The text below deals with one TCR beta chain. No antigen is known for it. Base qualities are not recorded, but no much larger clone differs from it by a single base. The data derive from a study of tumor-infiltrating lymphocytes in localized non-small cell lung cancer (dated by TCRdb to 2020 to 2023). In terms of the full investigation: Patients whose samples were collected after neoadjuvant chemotherapy, as well as both smokers and never-smokers and several histologies, were included in the cohort. The same patients underwent several integrated assays, with TCR sequencing performed together with flow cytometry, multiplex immunofluorescence, RNA-seq, exome sequencing and proteomics. Each patient contributed resected tumor tissue and uninvolved lung tissue from the same patient, described as non-adjacent to the tumor. The overall ICON cohort comprised 150 or so surgical patients with localized non-small cell lung cancer whose tumors were resected. The paired tumor versus uninvolved lung comparison of immunoSEQ T-cell fraction included 55 patients. What the study reported, not specific to this receptor: Higher T cell infiltration in tumors than in uninvolved lung tissue was supported by TCRbeta sequencing, consistent with immunofluorescence CD3 counts. Assay coverage differed among patients according to how much tissue was available, so only a subset of the cohort had TCR sequencing. Because different assays used different pieces of the same tissue, technical variation could not be distinguished from intratumor heterogeneity. TCR-derived T-cell fraction did not differ between the flow cytometry-defined immunotypes IM1 (good prognosis) and IM2 (poor prognosis).

V lost 5 bases and J lost 4 bases; the stretch between them is 14 bases long. Taken from the germline V gene, the CDR1 and CDR2 loops are MNHEY and SVGAGI. Inclusive of the bounding cysteine and phenylalanine, the CDR3 is 14 residues long. Only the CDR3 part of the read is kept: 42 bases, read in frame from the first base. The immunoSEQ assay used for TCR sequencing gave the T-cell fraction in both tumor and uninvolved lung tissue. Regarding the original processing steps: To analyze survival, patients were divided into a high T-cell fraction group (upper tertile) and a low T-cell fraction group (lower two tertiles), and the two groups were compared using a log-rank test. A signed-rank test was used to test paired tumor versus uninvolved lung differences in T-cell fraction. TCRdb carries this immuneACCESS record with in-frame sequences only. Its versions omit some clonotypes, under half of them owing to an unresolved V gene in the studies checked, with the rest unexplained. D and trimming were read from the DNA, whereas the V and J calls and clone size are those reported in that table. The sample table records roughly 9,200 clones; 81% of these occur just once. The top ten clones comprise over 7.5% of the sample.

Patient enrollment in ICON started in April 2016, and the final patient was enrolled in 2018. Fresh tumor and matched uninvolved tissue for in-depth immune analyses, including TCR sequencing, were collected from a subcohort of 65 to 80 patients. DNA isolated from bulk tissue, without cell sorting, was used for TCR sequencing. Sequenced sample: uninvolved lung tissue not adjacent to the tumor. This receptor chain uses TRBV6-5 and TRBJ1-1; the best D guess is TRBD1, with 6 bases matching. The clonotype was recovered from a human donor with non-small cell lung cancer. Here the CDR3 is given as CASSTIQGPTEAFF. In nucleotide form, the sequence is TGTGCCAGCAGTACGATACAGGGCCCCACTGAAGCTTTCTTT.